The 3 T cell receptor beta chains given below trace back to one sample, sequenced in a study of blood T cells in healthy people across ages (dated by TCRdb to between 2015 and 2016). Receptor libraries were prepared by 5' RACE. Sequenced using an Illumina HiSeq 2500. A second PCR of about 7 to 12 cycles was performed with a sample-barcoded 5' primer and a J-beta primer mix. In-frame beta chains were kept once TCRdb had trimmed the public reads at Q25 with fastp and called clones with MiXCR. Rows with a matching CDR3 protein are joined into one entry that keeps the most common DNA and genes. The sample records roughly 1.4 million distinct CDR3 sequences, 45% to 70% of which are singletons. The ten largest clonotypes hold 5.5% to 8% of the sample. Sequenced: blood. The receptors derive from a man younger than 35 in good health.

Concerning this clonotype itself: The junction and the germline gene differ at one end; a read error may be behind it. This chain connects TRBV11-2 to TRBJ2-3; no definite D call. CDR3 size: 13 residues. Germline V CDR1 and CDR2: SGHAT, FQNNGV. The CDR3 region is CAGSFPGTDTQYF. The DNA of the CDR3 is TGTGCCGGCAGCTTCCCGGGCACAGATACGCAGTATTTT. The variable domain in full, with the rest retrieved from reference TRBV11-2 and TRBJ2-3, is EAGVAQSPRYKIIEKRQSVAFWCNPISGHATLYWYQQILGQGPKLLIQFQNNGVVDDSQLPKDRFSAERLKGVDSTLKIQPAKLEDSAVYLCAGSFPGTDTQYFGPGTRLTVL.

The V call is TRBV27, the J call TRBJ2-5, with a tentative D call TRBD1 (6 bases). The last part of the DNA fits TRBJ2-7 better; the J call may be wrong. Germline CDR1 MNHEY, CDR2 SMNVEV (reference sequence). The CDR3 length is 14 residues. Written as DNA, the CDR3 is TGTGCCAGCAGTTCAGGGGTTGCCTCCTACGAGCAGTACTTC. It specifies CASSSGVASYEQYF.

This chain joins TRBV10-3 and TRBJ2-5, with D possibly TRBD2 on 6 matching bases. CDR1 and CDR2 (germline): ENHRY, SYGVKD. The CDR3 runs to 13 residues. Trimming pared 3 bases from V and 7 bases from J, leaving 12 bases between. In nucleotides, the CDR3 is TGTGCCATCAGTGAACTAGCAATGGTGACCCAGTACTTC. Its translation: CAISELAMVTQYF.